The 13 T cell receptor beta chains presented below share a single source sample, sequenced in a study of shared clonotypes between healthy human individuals. The method was immunoSEQ multiplex PCR; TCRdb's version includes in-frame clones alone and lacks a portion of them. The sample lists some 2,000,000 clones; under 97% were seen once. The sample taken for sequencing was naive CD4+ T cells sorted from blood. Subset defined: CD45RA+ positively selected. The receptors here all came from a man aged 18 to 30 in good health.

The V and J genes are TRBV18 and TRBJ2-6; TRBD2 might be the D (6 bases). Germline-derived CDR1 and CDR2 are KGHSH and LQKENI. Trimming stripped 3 bases from V and 2 bases from J, with 11 bases between. The CDR3 length is 16 residues. CDR3 sequence reads: CASSPDGGAGANVLTF. The CDR3 DNA sequence: TGTGCCAGCTCACCGGATGGAGGGGCTGGGGCCAACGTCCTGACTTTC.

V is TRBV7-6 and J is TRBJ2-2; D call uncertain. Germline lookup yields CDR1 SGHVS and CDR2 FNYEAQ. This CDR3 spans 9 amino acids. With 5 bases removed from V and 15 bases from J, the gap between germline ends came to 7 bases. CDR3: CASSARMFF. The CDR3 DNA is TGTGCCAGCAGCGCGAGGATGTTTTTT.

The J gene is TRBJ2-7, the V gene TRBV5-1; a possible D gene is TRBD2 (5 bases). CDR3 length: 16 amino acids. The germline V gene has CDR1 SGHRS and CDR2 YFSETQ. Trimming took 0 bases from V and 1 from J, leaving 14 bases between them. The CDR3 coding sequence is TGCGCCAGCAGCTTGGAGCCGGGAATCGGGTCCTACGAGCAGTACTTC. Its translation is CASSLEPGIGSYEQYF.

A remark on this clone: This sample includes further DNA sequences coding for the same CDR3. The chain has TRBV9 and TRBJ2-2, with D unclear. CDR1 is SGDLS, CDR2 YYNGEE, per germline. The CDR3 is 11 amino acids. V was clipped by 5 bases and J by 1 base, with 0 bases between them. For the CDR3, the DNA is TGTGCCAGCAGGAACACCGGGGAGCTGTTTTTT. Translating gives CASRNTGELFF.

The chain is built from TRBV11-2 and TRBJ1-1, with 9 nucleotides matching TRBD1. CDR1 SGHAT and CDR2 FQNNGV come from the germline V gene. Trimming at V came to 0 bases and at J to 11 bases, leaving 4 bases not matched to a gene. The CDR3 totals 13 residues. CDR3 loop: CASSLDNRGLAFF. The CDR3 DNA reads as TGTGCCAGCAGCTTAGATAACAGGGGGCTTGCTTTCTTT.

The chain combines TRBV18 with TRBJ2-1; 11 bases align to TRBD2. The CDR3 totals 19 residues. CDR1 and CDR2 from the germline V gene are KGHSH and LQKENI. The V gene end was trimmed by 3 bases and the J gene end by 3 bases; junction bases not matched to a gene: 13. The CDR3 protein is CASSPAFTSGSFNYNEQFF. The CDR3 nucleotides read TGTGCCAGCTCACCGGCCTTTACTAGCGGGAGTTTTAACTACAATGAGCAGTTCTTC. Filled out from reference TRBV18 and TRBJ2-1, the complete variable domain reads NAGVMQNPRHLVRRRGQEARLRCSPMKGHSHVYWYRQLPEEGLKFMVYLQKENIIDESGMPKERFSAEFPKEGPSILRIQQVVRGDSAAYFCASSPAFTSGSFNYNEQFFGPGTRLTVL.

The rearrangement links TRBV10-3 to TRBJ1-1, with 7 bases aligning to TRBD1. Germline lookup yields CDR1 ENHRY and CDR2 SYGVKD. The CDR3 is 13 residues long. J gave up 11 bases and V 0 bases, and 6 bases lay outside the gene matches. In nucleotides, the CDR3 is TGTGCCATCAGTGAGTCGAGGGGGCCTAGCGCTTTCTTT. It codes for CAISESRGPSAFF.

V is TRBV19 and J is TRBJ1-5; no clear D gene. Deletions cut 4 bases from V and 4 bases from J, with 11 bases between. The CDR3 covers 14 residues. CDR1 is LNHDA and CDR2 is SQIVND in the germline V gene (reference sequence). The CDR3 nucleotides read TGTGCCAGTAGTAATACGGGAGCAAATCAGCCCCAGCATTTT. It yields the protein CASSNTGANQPQHF. The full variable domain, with the rest looked up from reference TRBV19 and TRBJ1-5, is DGGITQSPKYLFRKEGQNVTLSCEQNLNHDAMYWYRQDPGQGLRLIYYSQIVNDFQKGDIAEGYSVSREKKESFPLTVTSAQKNPTAFYLCASSNTGANQPQHFGDGTRLSIL.

This clone was counted a single time. The V and J genes are TRBV18 and TRBJ2-3; perhaps TRBD1 as D (6 bases). The V end was cut by 0 bases, the J end by 6 bases, with 13 bases between. This CDR3 is 15 amino acids long. CDR1 is KGHSH and CDR2 is LQKENI in the germline V gene. The CDR3 nucleotides read TGTGCCAGCTCACCACCTTCGGGCAGGGGCGATACGCAGTATTTT. Residues: CASSPPSGRGDTQYF.

The chain links TRBV11-2 to TRBJ2-7; TRBD1 matches at 7 bases. Trimming cost V 5 bases and J 0 bases; bases outside gene matches: 7. Germline lookup yields CDR1 SGHAT and CDR2 FQNNGV. There are 15 residues in the CDR3. CDR3 DNA sequence: TGTGCCAGCAGCCCGGGGACAGCCCTCTCCTACGAGCAGTACTTC. Its translation: CASSPGTALSYEQYF.

The gene calls are TRBV5-1 and TRBJ1-2; D might be TRBD1 (6 bases). The germline CDR1 and CDR2 sequences are SGHRS and YFSETQ. V shed 6 bases and J shed 5 bases, with 11 bases lying between them. This CDR3 region has 12 residues. CDR3: CASKGDLYGYTF. The CDR3, as DNA: TGCGCCAGCAAGGGGGACCTTTATGGCTACACCTTC.

With respect to this clone: The same CDR3 can be traced to other DNA sequences in this sample. In DNA form, the CDR3 reads TGTGCCAGCAGTCAGGGGGGCACTGAAGCTTTCTTT. Its translation: CASSQGGTEAFF. The rearrangement links TRBV6-5 to TRBJ1-1; 7 positions agree with TRBD1. The CDR3 is 12 residues long. CDR1 and CDR2 (germline): MNHEY, SVGAGI. V shed 5 bases and J 4 bases; nucleotides not matched to a gene: 1.

This rearrangement joins TRBV5-1 to TRBJ1-5; 9 nucleotides match TRBD1. The germline gives CDR1 SGHRS, CDR2 YFSETQ. The CDR3 contains 15 residues. J gave up 3 bases and V 4 bases, and 5 bases lay outside the gene matches. The CDR3 sequence is CASSRTGANNQPQHF. DNA for the CDR3: TGCGCCAGCAGCCGGACAGGGGCTAACAATCAGCCCCAGCATTTT.